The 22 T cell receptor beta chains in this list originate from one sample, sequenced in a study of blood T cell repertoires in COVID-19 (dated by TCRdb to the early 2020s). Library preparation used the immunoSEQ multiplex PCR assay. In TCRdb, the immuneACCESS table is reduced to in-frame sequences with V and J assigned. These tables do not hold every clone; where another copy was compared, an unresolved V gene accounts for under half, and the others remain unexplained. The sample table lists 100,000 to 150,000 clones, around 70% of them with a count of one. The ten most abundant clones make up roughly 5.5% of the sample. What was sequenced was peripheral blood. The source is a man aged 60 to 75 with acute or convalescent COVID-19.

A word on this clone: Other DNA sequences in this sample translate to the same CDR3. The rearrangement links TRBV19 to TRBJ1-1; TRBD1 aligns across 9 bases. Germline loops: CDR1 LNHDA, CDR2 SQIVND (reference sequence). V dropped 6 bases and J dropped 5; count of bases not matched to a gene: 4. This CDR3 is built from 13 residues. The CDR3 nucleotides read TGTGCCAGTAGCGACAGGGGGTATACTGAAGCTTTCTTT. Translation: CASSDRGYTEAFF.

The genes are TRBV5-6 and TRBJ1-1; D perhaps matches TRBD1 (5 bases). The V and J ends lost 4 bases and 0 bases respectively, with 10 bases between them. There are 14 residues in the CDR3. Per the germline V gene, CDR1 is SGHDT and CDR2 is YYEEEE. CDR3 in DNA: TGTGCCAGCAGCAAACAGGCAATGAACACTGAAGCTTTCTTT. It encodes CASSKQAMNTEAFF.

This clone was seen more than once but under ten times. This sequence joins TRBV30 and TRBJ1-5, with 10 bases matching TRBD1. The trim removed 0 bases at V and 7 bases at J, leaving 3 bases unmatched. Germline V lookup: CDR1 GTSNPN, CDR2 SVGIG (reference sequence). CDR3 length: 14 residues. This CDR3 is CAWSVGQGGQPQHF. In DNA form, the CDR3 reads TGTGCCTGGAGTGTCGGACAGGGGGGGCAGCCCCAGCATTTT.

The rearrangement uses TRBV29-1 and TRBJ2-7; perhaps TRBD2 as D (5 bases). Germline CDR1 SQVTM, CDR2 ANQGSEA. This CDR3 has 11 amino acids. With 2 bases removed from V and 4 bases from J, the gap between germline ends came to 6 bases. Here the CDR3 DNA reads TGCAGCGTTGAACGGGGTTACGAGCAGTACTTC. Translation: CSVERGYEQYF.

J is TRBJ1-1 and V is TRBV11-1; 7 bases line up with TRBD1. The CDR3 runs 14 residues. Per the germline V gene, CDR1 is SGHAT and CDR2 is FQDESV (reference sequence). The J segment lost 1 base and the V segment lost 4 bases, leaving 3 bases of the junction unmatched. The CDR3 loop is CASSSQGPNTEAFF. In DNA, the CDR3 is TGTGCCAGCAGCTCACAGGGGCCGAACACTGAAGCTTTCTTT.

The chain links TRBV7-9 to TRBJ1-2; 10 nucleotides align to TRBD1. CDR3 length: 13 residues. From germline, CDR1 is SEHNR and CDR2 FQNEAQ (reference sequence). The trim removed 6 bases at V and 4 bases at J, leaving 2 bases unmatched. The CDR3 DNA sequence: TGTGCCAGCAGTCGACAGGGGGCCTATGGCTACACCTTC. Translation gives CASSRQGAYGYTF. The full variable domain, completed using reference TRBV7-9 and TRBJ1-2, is DTGVSQNPRHKITKRGQNVTFRCDPISEHNRLYWYRQTLGQGPEFLTYFQNEAQLEKSRLLSDRFSAERPKGSFSTLEIQRTEQGDSAMYLCASSRQGAYGYTFGSGTRLTVV.

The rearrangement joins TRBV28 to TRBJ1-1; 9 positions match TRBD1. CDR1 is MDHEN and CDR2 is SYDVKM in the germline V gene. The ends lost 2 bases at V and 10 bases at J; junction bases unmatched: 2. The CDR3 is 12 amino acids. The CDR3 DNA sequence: TGTGCCAGCAGTTTACAGGACAGGGGAGCTTTCTTT. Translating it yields CASSLQDRGAFF.

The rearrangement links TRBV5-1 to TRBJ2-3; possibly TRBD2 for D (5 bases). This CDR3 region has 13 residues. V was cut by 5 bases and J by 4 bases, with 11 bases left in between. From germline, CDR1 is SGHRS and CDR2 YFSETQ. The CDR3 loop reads CASRPPAADTQYF. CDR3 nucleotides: TGCGCCAGCAGACCTCCAGCGGCAGATACGCAGTATTTT. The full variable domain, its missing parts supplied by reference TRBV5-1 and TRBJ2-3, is KAGVTQTPRYLIKTRGQQVTLSCSPISGHRSVSWYQQTPGQGLQFLFEYFSETQRNKGNFPGRFSGRQFSNSRSEMNVSTLELGDSALYLCASRPPAADTQYFGPGTRLTVL.

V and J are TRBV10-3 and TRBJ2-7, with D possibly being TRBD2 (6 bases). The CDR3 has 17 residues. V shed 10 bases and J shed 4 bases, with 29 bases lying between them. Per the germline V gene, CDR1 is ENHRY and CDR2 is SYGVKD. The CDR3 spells CATSSGPGGFYWYEQYF. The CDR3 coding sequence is TGTGCCACCTCAAGTGGGCCTGGGGGGTTCTACTGGTACGAGCAGTACTTC.

This CDR3 reads CACTRGQREQYF. CDR3 bases: TGTGCCTGTACCAGGGGGCAACGGGAGCAGTACTTC. The chain joins TRBV30 to TRBJ2-7; 8 bases are a match to TRBD1. The CDR3 is 12 amino acids. Germline trimming cut 6 bases from V and 7 bases from J; bases unmatched to any gene: 8. From germline, CDR1 is GTSNPN and CDR2 SVGIG (reference sequence).

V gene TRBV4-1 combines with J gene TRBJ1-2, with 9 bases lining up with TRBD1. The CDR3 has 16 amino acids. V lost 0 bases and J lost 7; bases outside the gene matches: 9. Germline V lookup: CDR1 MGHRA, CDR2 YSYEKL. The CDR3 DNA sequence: TGCGCCAGCAGCCAAGATCCCACAGGGGGCGGGAGTGGCTACACCTTC. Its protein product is CASSQDPTGGGSGYTF.

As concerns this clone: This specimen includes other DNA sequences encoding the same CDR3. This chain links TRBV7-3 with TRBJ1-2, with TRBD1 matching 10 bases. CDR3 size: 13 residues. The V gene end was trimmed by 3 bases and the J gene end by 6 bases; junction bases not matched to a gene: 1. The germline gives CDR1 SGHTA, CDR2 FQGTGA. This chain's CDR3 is CASSFGQGDGYTF. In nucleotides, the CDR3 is TGTGCCAGCAGCTTCGGACAGGGGGATGGCTACACCTTC.

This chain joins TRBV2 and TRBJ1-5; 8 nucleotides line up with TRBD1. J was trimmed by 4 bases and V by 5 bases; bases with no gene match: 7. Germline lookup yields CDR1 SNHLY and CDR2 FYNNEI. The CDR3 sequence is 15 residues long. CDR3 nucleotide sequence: TGTGCCAGCAGTTCCGGGACAGGTACGAATCAGCCCCAGCATTTT. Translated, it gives CASSSGTGTNQPQHF.

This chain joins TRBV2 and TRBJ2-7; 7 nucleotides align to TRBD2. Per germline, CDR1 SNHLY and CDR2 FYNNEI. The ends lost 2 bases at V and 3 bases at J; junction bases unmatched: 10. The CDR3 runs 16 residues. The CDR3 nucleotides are TGTGCCAGCAGTGAAAGGGGCAGAGGGGACTACTACGAGCAGTACTTC. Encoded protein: CASSERGRGDYYEQYF.

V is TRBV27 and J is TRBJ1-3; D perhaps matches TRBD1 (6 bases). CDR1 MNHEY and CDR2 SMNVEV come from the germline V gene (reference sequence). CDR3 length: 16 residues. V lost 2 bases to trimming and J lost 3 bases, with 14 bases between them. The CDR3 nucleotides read TGTGCCAGCAGTTTAGTAGGGGGATCAAGTGGAAACACCATATATTTT. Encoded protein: CASSLVGGSSGNTIYF.

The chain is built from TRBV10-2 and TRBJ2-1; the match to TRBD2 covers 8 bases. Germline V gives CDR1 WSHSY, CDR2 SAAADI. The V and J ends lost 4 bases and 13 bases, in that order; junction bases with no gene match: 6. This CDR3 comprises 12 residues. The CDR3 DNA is TGCGCCAGCAGTGGAAAAGCGGGAGCCCAGTTCTTC. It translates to CASSGKAGAQFF.

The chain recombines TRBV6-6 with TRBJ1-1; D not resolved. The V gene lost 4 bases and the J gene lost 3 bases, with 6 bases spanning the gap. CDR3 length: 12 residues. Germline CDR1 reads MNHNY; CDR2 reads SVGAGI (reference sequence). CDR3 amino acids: CASSSQYTEAFF. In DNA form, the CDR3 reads TGTGCCAGCAGTTCACAGTACACTGAAGCTTTCTTT.

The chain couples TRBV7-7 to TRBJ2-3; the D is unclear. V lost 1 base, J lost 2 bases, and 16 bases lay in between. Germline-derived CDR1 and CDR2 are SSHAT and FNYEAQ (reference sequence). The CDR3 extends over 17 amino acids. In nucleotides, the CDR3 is TGTGCCAGCAGCTTAGAACCTTTGGGCAGGCCCACAGATACGCAGTATTTT. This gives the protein CASSLEPLGRPTDTQYF.

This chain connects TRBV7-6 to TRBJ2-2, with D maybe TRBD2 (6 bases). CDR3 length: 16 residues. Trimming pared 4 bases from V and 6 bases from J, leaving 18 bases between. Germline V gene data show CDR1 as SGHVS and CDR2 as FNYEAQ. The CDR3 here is CASSYDPGLTSGELFF. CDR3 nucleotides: TGTGCCAGCAGCTATGATCCGGGACTTACCTCCGGGGAGCTGTTTTTT.

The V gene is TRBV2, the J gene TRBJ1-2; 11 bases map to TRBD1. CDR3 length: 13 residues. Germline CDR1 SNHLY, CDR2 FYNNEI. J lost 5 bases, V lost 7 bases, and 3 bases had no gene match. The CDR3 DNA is TGTGCCAGCATGGGGGACAGGGGGTATGGCTACACCTTC. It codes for CASMGDRGYGYTF.

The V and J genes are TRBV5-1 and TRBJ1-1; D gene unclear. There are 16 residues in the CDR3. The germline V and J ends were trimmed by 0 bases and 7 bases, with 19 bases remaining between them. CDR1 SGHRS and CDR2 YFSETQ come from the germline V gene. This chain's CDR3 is CASSLVASLGVSEAFF. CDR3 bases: TGCGCCAGCAGCTTGGTTGCTAGTCTAGGAGTCAGTGAAGCTTTCTTT.

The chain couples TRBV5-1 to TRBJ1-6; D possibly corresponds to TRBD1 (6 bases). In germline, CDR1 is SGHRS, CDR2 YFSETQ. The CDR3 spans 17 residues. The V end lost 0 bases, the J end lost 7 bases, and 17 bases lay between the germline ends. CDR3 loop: CASSLEGRGNWNSPLHF. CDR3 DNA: TGCGCCAGCAGCTTGGAGGGTAGGGGGAATTGGAATTCACCCCTCCACTTT.